The rows below give T cell receptor beta chains drawn from one sample of a study of shared clonotypes between healthy human individuals. Clones were sequenced by immunoSEQ multiplex PCR, and TCRdb holds only the in-frame ones, with some missing. The sample includes some 1.5 million clones, under 99% of them seen just once. The sample taken for sequencing was naive CD4+ T cells sorted from blood. The receptors stem from a man younger than 40 in good health. CDR3s include the opening cysteine and the closing phenylalanine or tryptophan. Fields, in order: D gene, clone size, J gene, V gene, CDR3 DNA, CDR3 protein. A D gene is named only where the DNA matches it firmly. Size tells how often a clone was seen (once, few, many) or the class of an expanded clone, and some rows leave it out.

-	-	TRBJ1-4	TRBV7-4	TGTGCCAGCAGCGCGGTTCACGGGGAAGGAAACATTAATGAAAAACTGTTTTTT	CASSAVHGEGNINEKLFF
TRBD2	-	TRBJ2-1	TRBV7-3	TGTGCCAGCAGCTTTCTAGCGGGAGCGGGAAATGAGCAGTTCTTC	CASSFLAGAGNEQFF
TRBD2	few	TRBJ2-2	TRBV19	TGTGCCAGTAGTGGCGGACTAGCGAACACCGGGGAGCTGTTTTTT	CASSGGLANTGELFF
-	-	TRBJ1-1	TRBV27	TGTTCAATCACCGAGGTGAACACTGAAGCTTTCTTT	CSITEVNTEAFF
TRBD1	-	TRBJ2-5	TRBV11-3	TGTGCCAGCAGCTTAGATTGTGAATCAGGGGGCTTGCGACAAGAGACCCAGTACTTC	CASSLDCESGGLRQETQYF
-	-	TRBJ2-1	TRBV7-9	TGTGCCAGCAGCTTAGTGACAGCCTACAATGAGCAGTTCTTC	CASSLVTAYNEQFF
TRBD2	once	TRBJ2-1	TRBV7-8	TGTGCCAGCAGAGCGGGATTTAACAATGAGCAGTTCTTC	CASRAGFNNEQFF
TRBD1	-	TRBJ1-2	TRBV10-3	TGTGCCATCAGCGCCGGGGACAGGGCTGATGGCTACACCTTC	CAISAGDRADGYTF
TRBD2	-	TRBJ2-2	TRBV19	TGTGCCAGTAGTATAGGAGGGACTAGGGCCGGGGAGCTGTTTTTT	CASSIGGTRAGELFF
-	-	TRBJ2-4	TRBV19	TGTGCCAGTAGTATCGACAGGACCTTAAACATTCAGTACTTC	CASSIDRTLNIQYF
-	-	TRBJ1-2	TRBV6-1	TGTGCCAGCAGTGAAGCGGGTCGCTATGGCTACACCTTC	CASSEAGRYGYTF
-	-	TRBJ1-2	TRBV7-3	TGTGCCAGCAGCTCAGACAACTATGGCTACACCTTC	CASSSDNYGYTF
-	-	TRBJ2-7	TRBV10-1	TGCGCCAGCAGTGAGTCGAGTATCCACGAGCAGTACTTC	CASSESSIHEQYF
-	-	TRBJ2-7	TRBV7-9	TGTGCCAGCAGCCCCTGGGGAGGGACAGGTTATTGGGAGCAGTACTTC	CASSPWGGTGYWEQYF
TRBD1	-	TRBJ2-4	TRBV2	TGTGCCAGCAGCTTAAAACCGGGACAGGGGGCGATCAGAGCCAAAAACATTCAGTACTTC	CASSLKPGQGAIRAKNIQYF
TRBD2	-	TRBJ2-1	TRBV6-4	TGTGCCAGCAGCCAACTAGCGAGGGCCTACAATGAGCAGTTCTTC	CASSQLARAYNEQFF
-	-	TRBJ1-2	TRBV4-2	TGTGCCAGCAGCCAGGACCGCTTCTATGGCTACACCTTC	CASSQDRFYGYTF
-	once	TRBJ2-5	TRBV27	TGTGCCAGCAGTTTAAAGAGGCAGGTCGCGCAAGAGACCCAGTACTTC	CASSLKRQVAQETQYF
-	-	TRBJ2-1	TRBV7-8	TGTGCCAGCAGCTTAAGCAGGGCCCAGTTAGATGAGCAGTTCTTC	CASSLSRAQLDEQFF
TRBD2	-	TRBJ2-3	TRBV5-4	TGTGCCAGCAGCCTGAAGACTAGCGGGAGCACAGATACGCAGTATTTT	CASSLKTSGSTDTQYF
TRBD1	-	TRBJ1-2	TRBV7-8	TGTGCCAGCAGCTCGGAACCAGGACAGGGGGCTTATGGCTACACCTTC	CASSSEPGQGAYGYTF
-	-	TRBJ2-7	TRBV5-1	TGCGCCAGCAGCTTGTCTCTTAGCGGAGCCTACGAGCAGTACTTC	CASSLSLSGAYEQYF
-	-	TRBJ1-1	TRBV5-6	TGTGCCAGCAGCTTGGCCAGCGTACTACAGGGTACAGCTTTCTTT	CASSLASVLQGTAFF
TRBD2	-	TRBJ2-1	TRBV5-4	TGTGCCAGCAGCTTACTAGCGGGGGGCAATGAGCAGTTCTTC	CASSLLAGGNEQFF
TRBD1	-	TRBJ1-2	TRBV6-1	TGTGCCAGCAGTGATAACAGGGGTTTCAACTATGGCTACACCTTC	CASSDNRGFNYGYTF
-	-	TRBJ2-2	TRBV9	TGTGCCAGCAGCGTAAAACGGCGGGGCGACCAACACGGGGAGCTGTTTTTT	CASSVKRRGDQHGELFF
-	-	TRBJ2-5	TRBV25-1	TGTGCCAGCAGTGAATTGAGGACAGAAGAGACCCAGTACTTC	CASSELRTEETQYF
-	-	TRBJ2-7	TRBV5-1	TGCGCCAGCAGCTTACAGCTTCCCTACGAGCAGTACTTC	CASSLQLPYEQYF
TRBD1	-	TRBJ1-2	TRBV28	TGTGCCAGCAGTTCACTCAGGGGGACAGCCTATGGCTACACCTTC	CASSSLRGTAYGYTF
TRBD1	-	TRBJ2-6	TRBV4-3	TGCGCCAGCAGCCAAGATAAATTGGGACAGGGTCCTGGGGCCAACGTCCTGACTTTC	CASSQDKLGQGPGANVLTF
TRBD2	-	TRBJ2-3	TRBV5-6	TGTGCCAGCAGCTTGGTATTAGCGGGAATTGGGGGGCCCACAGATACGCAGTATTTT	CASSLVLAGIGGPTDTQYF
-	-	TRBJ2-7	TRBV28	TGTGCCAGCAGGGCGGTGGGTGAGTTCGAGCAGTACTTC	CASRAVGEFEQYF
-	-	TRBJ2-7	TRBV25-1	TGTGCCAGCAGCCAAGGAGGGCAGGACTACGAGCAGTACTTC	CASSQGGQDYEQYF